This T cell receptor beta chain was sequenced for a study of blood T cell repertoires in COVID-19. In the study overall: The samples span acute and convalescent COVID-19 from the United States, Italy and Spain. In each case, the material was cDNA or gDNA derived from T cells, B-cell-depleted T cells, or PBMCs.

Those who participated ranged in age from about 18 to 89 years and resided in about two dozen US areas. Participants had their cohort set by participant-reported clinical history. The CDR3 extends over 13 amino acids. V shed 8 bases and J shed 4 bases, with 12 bases lying between them. This clone was seen a handful of times. Repertoires were generated with immunoSEQ multiplex PCR, while TCRdb's copy carries only in-frame clones and drops some. The table lists approximately 300,000 clones, about 89% of them singletons. This TCR came from a woman in her 30s who had recovered from COVID-19. The chain links TRBV12-3 or TRBV12-4 to TRBJ2-1; perhaps TRBD1 as D (5 bases). Sequenced input: PBMCs or T cells enriched from blood (not recorded which). This chain's CDR3 is CASAGFMYNEQFF. CDR3 in DNA: TGTGCCAGCGCAGGGTTCATGTACAATGAGCAGTTCTTC.